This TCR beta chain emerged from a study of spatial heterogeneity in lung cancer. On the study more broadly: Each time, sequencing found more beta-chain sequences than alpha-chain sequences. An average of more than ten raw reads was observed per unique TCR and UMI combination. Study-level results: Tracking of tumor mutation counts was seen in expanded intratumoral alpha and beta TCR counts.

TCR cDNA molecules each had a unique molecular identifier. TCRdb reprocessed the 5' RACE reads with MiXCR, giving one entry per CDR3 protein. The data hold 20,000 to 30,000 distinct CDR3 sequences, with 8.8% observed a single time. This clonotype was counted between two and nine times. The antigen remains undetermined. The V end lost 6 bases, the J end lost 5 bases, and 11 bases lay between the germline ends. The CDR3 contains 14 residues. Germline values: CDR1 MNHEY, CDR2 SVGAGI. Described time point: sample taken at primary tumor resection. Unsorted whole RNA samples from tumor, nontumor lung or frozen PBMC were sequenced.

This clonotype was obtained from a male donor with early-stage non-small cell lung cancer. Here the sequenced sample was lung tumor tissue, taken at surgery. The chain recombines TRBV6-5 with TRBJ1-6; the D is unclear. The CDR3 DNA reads TGTGCCAGCAGCTCCCCAAGTGATAATTCACCCCTCCACTTT. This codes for CASSSPSDNSPLHF.